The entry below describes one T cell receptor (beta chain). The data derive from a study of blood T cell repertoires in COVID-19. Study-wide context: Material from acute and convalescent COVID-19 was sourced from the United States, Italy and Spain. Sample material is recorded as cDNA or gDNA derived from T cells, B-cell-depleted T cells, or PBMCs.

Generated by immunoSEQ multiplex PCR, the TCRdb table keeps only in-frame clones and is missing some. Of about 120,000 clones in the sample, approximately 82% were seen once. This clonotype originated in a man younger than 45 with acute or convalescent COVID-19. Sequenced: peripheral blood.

The CDR3 here is CASSISGQDEQFF. CDR3 coding DNA: TGTGCCAGTAGTATATCCGGCCAGGATGAGCAGTTCTTC. V and J are TRBV19 and TRBJ2-1; D is uncertain. The CDR3 loop spans 13 amino acids. V dropped 2 bases and J dropped 8 bases, with 10 bases sitting between them. CDR1 and CDR2 from the germline V gene are LNHDA and SQIVND (reference sequence). Together with reference TRBV19 and TRBJ2-1, the CDR3 gives the full variable domain: DGGITQSPKYLFRKEGQNVTLSCEQNLNHDAMYWYRQDPGQGLRLIYYSQIVNDFQKGDIAEGYSVSREKKESFPLTVTSAQKNPTAFYLCASSISGQDEQFFGPGTRLTVL.